This TCR beta chain was captured by sequencing in a study of T-cell reconstitution after alpha-beta-depleted transplantation in children. Study-level findings and limits: T cells produced anew were the main source of T-cell counts and diversity one year after transplant.

This sample's TCRbeta library carried unique molecular identifier barcodes. TCRdb re-called the PCR reads through MiXCR, storing one row per CDR3 protein. Of about a million distinct CDR3 sequences listed, about 29% are singletons. With regard to this clonotype: The antigen is not known.

V gave up 3 bases and J gave up 5 bases; unmatched junction bases: 7. The CDR3 runs 16 residues. This TCR came from a boy in the first two years of life who had a stem cell transplant for SCID, so the T cells may come from the graft donor. The chain joins TRBV12-3 or TRBV12-4 to TRBJ2-1, with 10 bases matching TRBD2. This specimen consisted of PBMCs, mostly from graft donor cells, obtained 360 days after TCRalphabeta/CD19-depleted stem cell transplant. The CDR3 region is CASSFSASGGNNEQFF. CDR3 DNA sequence: TGTGCCAGCAGTTTCTCGGCTAGCGGGGGTAACAATGAGCAGTTCTTC.